The 18 T cell receptor beta chains given below trace back to one sample, sequenced in a study of T cell clones after liver transplantation (dated by TCRdb to the late 2010s). Preparation of the library involved the immunoSEQ multiplex PCR assay. Held by TCRdb, this immuneACCESS table contains in-frame sequences only and omits some clones. Under half of the omission traces to an unresolved V gene where checked; the cause of the rest is unknown. The sample data list over 25,000 clones, and just under 95% of these were observed just once. Roughly 26% of the sample is held by the ten biggest clonotypes. This specimen was CD8+ T cells from blood, taken 12 months after liver transplant. Receptors were obtained from a human patient who received a liver transplant. Some T cells present after a transplant may be cells of the graft donor.

J is TRBJ2-7 and V is TRBV13; D unclear. Per the germline V gene, CDR1 is PRHDT and CDR2 is FYEKMQ (reference sequence). V was cut by 1 base and J by 6 bases, with 7 bases left in between. There are 12 residues in the CDR3. The CDR3: CASSLAGPEQYF. The CDR3 DNA sequence: TGTGCCAGCAGCTTAGCGGGCCCCGAGCAGTACTTC.

V usage is TRBV6-5 and J usage is TRBJ2-2; unclear D gene. Germline V gives CDR1 MNHEY, CDR2 SVGAGI. The CDR3 extends over 13 amino acids. V was trimmed by 7 bases and J by 6 bases, leaving 12 bases between them. CDR3: CASKIQMAGELFF. The CDR3 DNA sequence: TGTGCCAGCAAGATTCAGATGGCCGGGGAGCTGTTTTTT.

This chain connects TRBV6-5 to TRBJ2-1; unclear D gene. The germline gives CDR1 MNHEY, CDR2 SVGAGI. The germline V and J ends were trimmed by 6 bases and 3 bases, with 0 bases remaining between them. This CDR3 is 10 amino acids long. This chain's CDR3 is CASSYNEQFF. The CDR3, as DNA: TGTGCCAGCAGCTACAATGAGCAGTTCTTC.

The rearrangement joins TRBV9 to TRBJ2-3, with a tentative D call TRBD1 (5 bases). Trimming took 5 bases from V and 4 from J, leaving 14 bases between them. The CDR3 consists of 14 residues. Germline CDR1 SGDLS, CDR2 YYNGEE. The CDR3 DNA reads TGTGCCAGCAGTGGACACGAATCGGCAGATACGCAGTATTTT. Its protein product is CASSGHESADTQYF.

CDR3 sequence reads: CASSLEYGPSTDTQYF. The CDR3 region has the DNA TGTGCCAGCAGCTTAGAGTACGGGCCTAGCACAGATACGCAGTATTTT. The chain is built from TRBV7-8 and TRBJ2-3; D gene ambiguous. Germline V gene data show CDR1 as SGHVS and CDR2 as FQNEAQ. CDR3 length: 16 amino acids. V was shortened by 1 base and J by 0 bases, with 11 bases between the two germline ends.

This clone was detected once. The chain uses TRBV25-1 and TRBJ2-5; D is possibly TRBD1 or TRBD2 (5 bases each). The DNA end is a closer match to TRBJ2-7, so the J assignment may be wrong. The germline V gene encodes CDR1 MGHDK and CDR2 SYGVNS. The CDR3 is made up of 15 amino acids. CDR3 coding DNA: TGTGCCAGCAGCTCATCCCGGGACGGCATCTACGAGCAGTACTTC. This sequence encodes CASSSSRDGIYEQYF.

The chain uses TRBV19 and TRBJ1-5; the D gene is possibly TRBD1 (6 bases). V lost 6 bases and J 9 bases, leaving 18 bases between the germline ends. This CDR3 contains 14 residues. The germline gives CDR1 LNHDA, CDR2 SQIVND (reference sequence). In nucleotides, the CDR3 is TGTGCCAGTAGGGTTGCAGGGGAGGGTTGGCCCCAGCATTTT. It codes for CASRVAGEGWPQHF.

V is TRBV27 and J is TRBJ2-1, with 9 positions matching TRBD1. Germline V gene sequence: CDR1 MNHEY, CDR2 SMNVEV (reference sequence). The CDR3 totals 15 residues. V trimming: 2 bases; J trimming: 9 bases; junction bases outside the gene matches: 8. CDR3 nucleotide sequence: TGTGCCAGCAGTTTAATGGACAGGGGAGGCTCTGAGCAGTTCTTC. Its protein product is CASSLMDRGGSEQFF.

The chain uses TRBV18 and TRBJ1-3; no firm D call. The CDR3 covers 15 residues. Germline V gene lookup returns CDR1 KGHSH and CDR2 LQKENI. Trimming removed 0 bases at V and 2 bases at J, with 8 bases between. The CDR3: CASSPPLSPGNTIYF. The CDR3 bases are TGTGCCAGCTCACCACCACTATCTCCTGGAAACACCATATATTTT.

This rearrangement joins TRBV10-1 to TRBJ2-1; 7 bases are a match to TRBD2. CDR3 length: 14 residues. Unmatched junction bases numbered 13, after V lost 9 bases and J lost 8 bases. CDR1 is WNHNN, CDR2 SYGVQD, per germline (reference sequence). CDR3 sequence: CASLRKSGRDEQFF. The DNA of the CDR3 is TGCGCCAGTCTCCGGAAGTCTGGGAGGGATGAGCAGTTCTTC.

V gene TRBV29-1 combines with J gene TRBJ2-7, with D tentatively TRBD1 or TRBD2 (5 bases each). The CDR3 totals 13 residues. Deletions cut 1 base from V and 0 bases from J, with 7 bases between. Per the germline V gene, CDR1 is SQVTM and CDR2 is ANQGSEA. In DNA form, the CDR3 reads TGCAGCGTTGAAGGGGGGAACTCCTACGAGCAGTACTTC. The encoded protein is CSVEGGNSYEQYF.

V is TRBV10-2 and J is TRBJ2-2; D is possibly TRBD2 (5 bases). Germline V gene lookup returns CDR1 WSHSY and CDR2 SAAADI. V lost 3 bases and J lost 5, with 7 bases in between. CDR3 length: 13 residues. CDR3 protein: CASSDGLTGELFF. As DNA, the CDR3 is TGCGCCAGCAGTGACGGACTTACCGGGGAGCTGTTTTTT.

As for this clone: Additional DNA sequences in this sample encode the identical CDR3. V and J are TRBV27 and TRBJ2-1; maybe TRBD2 (7 bases). This CDR3 is 14 amino acids long. V gave up 3 bases and J gave up 4 bases, with 10 bases separating them. The germline gives CDR1 MNHEY, CDR2 SMNVEV (reference sequence). The CDR3 coding sequence is TGTGCCAGCAGTTTTGGGGGGGCTTACAATGAGCAGTTCTTC. It specifies CASSFGGAYNEQFF.

The J gene is TRBJ2-7, the V gene TRBV5-4, with D tentatively TRBD2 (5 bases). V gave up 4 bases and J gave up 5 bases, with 13 bases separating them. Germline V gives CDR1 SGHNT, CDR2 YYREEE (reference sequence). This CDR3 contains 13 residues. CDR3 nucleotides: TGTGCCAGCAGCCCCGAGGGCTCGGACGAGCAGTACTTC. Translated: CASSPEGSDEQYF. The entire variable domain, with the rest obtained from reference TRBV5-4 and TRBJ2-7, is as follows: ETGVTQSPTHLIKTRGQQVTLRCSSQSGHNTVSWYQQALGQGPQFIFQYYREEENGRGNFPPRFSGLQFPNYSSELNVNALELDDSALYLCASSPEGSDEQYFGPGTRLTVT.

Only one count was recorded for this clone. The V and J genes are TRBV7-2 and TRBJ2-4; 8 nucleotides match TRBD1. CDR1 is SGHTA and CDR2 is FQGNSA in the germline V gene. After removal of 3 bases from V and 8 bases from J, the junction contained 6 bases not matched to a gene. This CDR3 contains 14 residues. The CDR3 bases are TGTGCCAGCAGCTTGTCCAGGGGGCTCCACATTCAGTACTTC. Its translation is CASSLSRGLHIQYF.

By share, this clone ranks as medium-sized. The chain combines TRBV7-2 with TRBJ1-5; D gene uncertain. Germline V gives CDR1 SGHTA, CDR2 FQGNSA. The germline V and J ends were trimmed by 5 bases and 0 bases, with 11 bases remaining between them. CDR3 size: 15 residues. CDR3 DNA: TGTGCCAGCAGCCCTGTCGGAACTAGCAATCAGCCCCAGCATTTT. It translates to CASSPVGTSNQPQHF.

This clone was counted a few times. V is TRBV11-3 and J is TRBJ1-3; D may be TRBD1 (5 bases). Germline V lookup: CDR1 SGHNT, CDR2 YENEEA. With 0 bases removed from V and 6 bases from J, the gap between germline ends came to 21 bases. This CDR3 contains 18 residues. The CDR3 protein is CASSLDRLGLSWENTIYF. In DNA, the CDR3 is TGTGCCAGCAGCTTAGACAGATTGGGACTCTCCTGGGAAAACACCATATATTTT.

V and J are TRBV6-5 and TRBJ2-7; 12 bases map to TRBD1. The CDR3 consists of 15 residues. Germline assignment: CDR1 MNHEY and CDR2 SVGAGI. The trim removed 0 bases at V and 5 bases at J, leaving 2 bases unmatched. CDR3 sequence (DNA): TGTGCCAGCAGTTACTCGGGACAGGGGGCAGACGAGCAGTACTTC. It yields the protein CASSYSGQGADEQYF.